This TCR beta chain is drawn from a study of T cells in tuberculosis. Study-wide results and caveats: Low-affinity CD1B-GMM tetramer-binding T cells may have been missed.

Sequencing of TCR-alpha and TCR-beta chains was unpaired. Some clones are missing from TCRdb's copy, which holds only in-frame ones; the method was immunoSEQ multiplex PCR. The sample lists about 54,000 clones; nearly 90% were seen once. CDR1 PRHDT and CDR2 FYEKMQ come from the germline V gene (reference sequence). V lost 1 base, J lost 6 bases, and 15 bases stayed unmatched. This CDR3 spans 19 amino acids. Sorting used thawed, overnight-rested PBMC stained with anti-CD3, a viability dye and GMM-loaded CD1B tetramer. C32 glucose monomycolate from Rhodococcus equi was loaded onto the CD1B tetramers. Each donor contributed 80,000 to 100,000 sorted tetramer-negative cells.

The V and J genes are TRBV13 and TRBJ1-6; 7 bases fit TRBD1. The origin of this receptor is an adult woman with latent tuberculosis. The sequenced material came from CD1b-GMM tetramer-negative cells sorted from PBMCs. CDR3 residues: CASSLEPSQGQWSNSPLHF. The CDR3 bases are TGTGCCAGCAGCTTAGAGCCGTCCCAGGGACAGTGGAGTAATTCACCCCTCCACTTT.